These 12 T cell receptor beta chains came from one sample sequenced in a study of blood T cell repertoires in COVID-19. Using immunoSEQ multiplex PCR, the repertoire was profiled, and TCRdb retains in-frame clones only, with some absent. This repertoire shows about 99,000 clones, roughly 78% found once; its top ten account for 15% to 20%. What was sequenced was peripheral blood. The receptors stem from a woman older than 75 with active or convalescent COVID-19.

The genes are TRBV25-1 and TRBJ1-1, with D possibly TRBD1 on 5 matching bases. Germline lookup yields CDR1 MGHDK and CDR2 SYGVNS. The CDR3 totals 13 residues. V lost 3 bases and J 0 bases, leaving 5 bases between the germline ends. DNA of the CDR3: TGTGCCAGCAGTGACAGGGTGAACACTGAAGCTTTCTTT. As protein: CASSDRVNTEAFF.

In regard to this clone: This sample includes further DNA sequences coding for the same CDR3. The chain is built from TRBV15 and TRBJ2-1; 10 bases align to TRBD2. The CDR3 loop spans 15 amino acids. Germline V CDR1 and CDR2: LNHNV, YYDKDF (reference sequence). Germline trimming cut 1 base from V and 6 bases from J; bases unmatched to any gene: 3. The CDR3 region is CATSRALAGVNEQFF. CDR3 nucleotide sequence: TGTGCCACCAGCAGAGCTCTAGCGGGAGTCAATGAGCAGTTCTTC. Variable domain in full (rest from reference TRBV15 and TRBJ2-1): DAMVIQNPRYQVTQFGKPVTLSCSQTLNHNVMYWYQQKSSQAPKLLFHYYDKDFNNEADTPDNFQSRRPNTSFCFLDIRSPGLGDTAMYLCATSRALAGVNEQFFGPGTRLTVL.

This clone has a handful of counts. The chain combines TRBV4-2 with TRBJ2-7; D call uncertain. There are 13 residues in the CDR3. Germline loops: CDR1 LGHNA, CDR2 YNFKEQ. V dropped 4 bases and J dropped 3 bases, with 10 bases sitting between them. CDR3 nucleotide sequence: TGTGCCAGCAGCCCCGACAACCGCTACGAGCAGTACTTC. As protein: CASSPDNRYEQYF.

This chain joins TRBV7-9 and TRBJ1-1, with a tentative D call TRBD1 (5 bases). The CDR3 runs to 15 residues. In germline, CDR1 is SEHNR, CDR2 FQNEAQ (reference sequence). Between the trimmed V and J ends, which lost 5 bases and 1 base, there was a span of 14 bases. CDR3 DNA sequence: TGTGCCAGCAGCCCTAGGGACTTGGCGAACACTGAAGCTTTCTTT. This encodes CASSPRDLANTEAFF.

The table lists this clone with a count of one. This chain joins TRBV7-2 and TRBJ2-7; D perhaps matches TRBD1 (5 bases). The CDR3 has 16 residues. Germline-derived CDR1 and CDR2 are SGHTA and FQGNSA. V shed 4 bases and J shed 3 bases, with 19 bases lying between them. CDR3: CASSSRRTSINYEQYF. The CDR3 bases are TGTGCCAGCAGCTCGCGTCGGACATCGATTAACTACGAGCAGTACTTC. Full variable domain (rest looked up from reference TRBV7-2 and TRBJ2-7): GAGVSQSPSNKVTEKGKDVELRCDPISGHTALYWYRQSLGQGLEFLIYFQGNSAPDKSGLPSDRFSAERTGGSVSTLTIQRTQQEDSAVYLCASSSRRTSINYEQYFGPGTRLTVT.

The V call is TRBV15, the J call TRBJ1-2, with D possibly being TRBD1 (5 bases). The CDR3 is 15 amino acids. Germline CDR1 LNHNV, CDR2 YYDKDF (reference sequence). V lost 5 bases to trimming and J lost 4 bases, with 17 bases between them. DNA for the CDR3: TGTGCCACCAGCGGGTTAGATGGGGCCCTCTATGGCTACACCTTC. Amino acids: CATSGLDGALYGYTF.

The chain carries TRBV7-2 and TRBJ1-2; D not resolved. CDR3 length: 13 residues. V was clipped by 5 bases and J by 8 bases, with 15 bases between them. Per germline, CDR1 SGHTA and CDR2 FQGNSA. The CDR3: CASSPWSGEGYTF. The CDR3 DNA follows: TGTGCCAGCAGCCCGTGGTCGGGTGAAGGCTACACCTTC.

The rearrangement links TRBV27 to TRBJ1-6; 8 nucleotides align to TRBD1. V was pared by 5 bases and J by 6 bases, with 12 bases of the junction left unmatched. The CDR3 extends over 17 amino acids. Per germline, CDR1 MNHEY and CDR2 SMNVEV (reference sequence). CDR3 in DNA: TGTGCCAGCAGTGACAGACCCGGGACAGGATCTAATTCACCCCTCCACTTT. Translated, it gives CASSDRPGTGSNSPLHF.

This chain joins TRBV12-3 or TRBV12-4 and TRBJ2-7; D call uncertain. V was trimmed by 4 bases and J by 0 bases, leaving 4 bases between them. This CDR3 is built from 12 residues. The CDR3 nucleotides are TGTGCCAGCAGTTACAGCTCCTACGAGCAGTACTTC. This translates into CASSYSSYEQYF.

J is TRBJ1-2 and V is TRBV9, with a tentative D call TRBD1 (5 bases). The CDR3 is 14 residues long. Germline values: CDR1 SGDLS, CDR2 YYNGEE. The V gene lost 3 bases and the J gene lost 6 bases, with 15 bases spanning the gap. Written as DNA, the CDR3 is TGTGCCAGCAGCGCATTGGGGGGGAACGATGGCTACACCTTC. Translation gives CASSALGGNDGYTF.

This clone was found many times. An end of the junction does not agree with germline; a read error may underlie this. The chain carries TRBV5-1 and TRBJ1-1; the D gene is possibly TRBD1 (6 bases). The germline V gene has CDR1 SGHRS and CDR2 YFSETQ. The CDR3 has 15 residues. The CDR3 DNA reads as TGTGCCAGCAGCTCAGGGGAATTCATGAACACTGAAGCTTTCTTT. Translated, it gives CASSSGEFMNTEAFF.

The chain carries TRBV7-9 and TRBJ2-7, with 8 bases matching TRBD1. The CDR3 has 15 amino acids. Germline V CDR1 and CDR2: SEHNR, FQNEAQ (reference sequence). The V and J ends lost 5 bases and 2 bases, in that order; junction bases with no gene match: 8. CDR3 DNA sequence: TGTGCCAGCAGCGTCGGGACAGGAAGAACCTACGAGCAGTACTTC. Translated: CASSVGTGRTYEQYF.